This T cell receptor beta chain was documented in a study of T cell changes during pregnancy in multiple sclerosis. The CDR3 extends over 13 amino acids. Germline CDR1 and CDR2: SNHLY and FYNNEI. Unmatched junction bases numbered 6, after V lost 7 bases and J lost 7 bases. Sequencing used immunoSEQ multiplex PCR; TCRdb keeps in-frame clones, though not all of them. The sample includes some 70,000 clones, 90% to 95% seen only once; the top ten take about 1.5%. This sequence joins TRBV2 and TRBJ2-1; 8 bases match TRBD2. The TCR was taken from a female donor in good health, enrolled as a control in a pregnancy study. Sample: peripheral blood, taken in the second trimester of pregnancy. The CDR3 loop reads CASKGLGGNEQFF. The CDR3 DNA sequence: TGTGCCAGCAAGGGACTAGGGGGGAATGAGCAGTTCTTC.